These 2 T cell receptor beta chains were sequenced from one sample in a study of immune heterogeneity within non-small cell lung tumors. Template material for each sample was about 560 ng of bulk tumor genomic DNA. Doctors removed several biopsies from each primary tumor during surgery, keeping them far apart. The cohort was untreated, with newly diagnosed non-small cell lung cancer undergoing curative surgery. Using 32 V and 13 J primers, multiplex PCR amplified TCR beta CDR3. TCRdb recomputed calls from the multiplex PCR reads with MiXCR, one row per CDR3 protein. The sample holds around 3,000 distinct CDR3 sequences, over 35% seen once. What was sequenced was lung tumor tissue. The receptors derive from a man in his sixties with non-small cell lung cancer.

A remark on this clonotype: The junction departs from germline at one end; a sequencing error may be responsible. The J gene is TRBJ1-1, the V gene TRBV28, with a tentative D call TRBD1 (5 bases). The CDR3 has 15 residues. The germline V gene encodes CDR1 MDHEN and CDR2 SYDVKM. The CDR3 DNA follows: TGTCCCAGCAGTTTATGGGGAAGGGGTAGAACTCAAGCTTTCTTT. Protein: CPSSLWGRGRTQAFF.

This chain connects TRBV30 to TRBJ2-7; 8 positions agree with TRBD1. CDR3 size: 14 residues. CDR1 and CDR2 from the germline V gene are GTSNPN and SVGIG (reference sequence). V lost 5 bases and J lost 2; bases outside the gene matches: 8. CDR3 sequence reads: CAWETLGQAYEQYF. The CDR3 region has the DNA TGTGCCTGGGAGACCCTGGGACAGGCCTACGAGCAGTACTTC.